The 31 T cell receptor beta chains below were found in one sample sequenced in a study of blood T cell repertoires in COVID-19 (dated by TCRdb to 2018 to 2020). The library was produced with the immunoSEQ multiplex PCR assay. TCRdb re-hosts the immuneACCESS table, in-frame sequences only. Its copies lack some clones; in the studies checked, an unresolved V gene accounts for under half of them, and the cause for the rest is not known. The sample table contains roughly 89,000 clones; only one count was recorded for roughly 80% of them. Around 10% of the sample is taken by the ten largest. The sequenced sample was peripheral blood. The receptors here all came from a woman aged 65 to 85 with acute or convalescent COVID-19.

The CDR3 nucleotides read TGTGCCAGCAGTTACATCCTAGACCAATACGAGCAGTACTTC. Translation: CASSYILDQYEQYF. The chain links TRBV6-6 to TRBJ2-7; D remains unclear. Trimming took 2 bases from V and 4 from J, leaving 12 bases between them. Germline V gene lookup returns CDR1 MNHNY and CDR2 SVGAGI (reference sequence). The CDR3 runs 14 residues.

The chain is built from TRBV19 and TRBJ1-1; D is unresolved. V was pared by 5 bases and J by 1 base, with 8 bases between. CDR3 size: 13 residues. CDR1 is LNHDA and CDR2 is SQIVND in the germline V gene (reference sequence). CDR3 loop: CASSWSSNTEAFF. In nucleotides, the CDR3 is TGTGCCAGTAGTTGGAGCTCGAACACTGAAGCTTTCTTT.

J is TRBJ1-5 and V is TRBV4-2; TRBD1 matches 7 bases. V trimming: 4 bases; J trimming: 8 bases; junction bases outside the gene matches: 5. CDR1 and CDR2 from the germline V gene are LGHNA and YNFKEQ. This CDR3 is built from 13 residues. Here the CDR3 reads CASSPNRGEPQHF. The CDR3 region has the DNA TGTGCCAGCAGCCCCAACAGGGGAGAGCCCCAGCATTTT.

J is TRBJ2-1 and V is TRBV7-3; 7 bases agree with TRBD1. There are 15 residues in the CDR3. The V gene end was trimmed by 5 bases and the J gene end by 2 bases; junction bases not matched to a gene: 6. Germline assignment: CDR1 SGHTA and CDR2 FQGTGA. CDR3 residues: CASSPPGQAYNEQFF. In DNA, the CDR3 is TGTGCCAGCAGCCCTCCCGGACAGGCCTACAATGAGCAGTTCTTC.

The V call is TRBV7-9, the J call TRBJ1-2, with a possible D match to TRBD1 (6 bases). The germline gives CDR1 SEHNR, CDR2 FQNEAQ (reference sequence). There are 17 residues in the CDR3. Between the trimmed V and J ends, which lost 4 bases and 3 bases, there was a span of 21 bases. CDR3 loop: CASSSDRPQLSDYGYTF. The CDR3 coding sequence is TGTGCCAGCAGCTCAGACAGGCCCCAACTATCCGACTATGGCTACACCTTC.

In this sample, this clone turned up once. The CDR3 spells CASSSRGGTYGYTF. As DNA, the CDR3 is TGTGCCAGCAGCTCAAGAGGGGGAACCTATGGCTACACCTTC. The chain links TRBV14 to TRBJ1-2; a possible D gene is TRBD1 (6 bases). V gave up 5 bases and J gave up 4 bases, with 14 bases separating them. CDR1 and CDR2 from the germline V gene are SGHDN and FVKESK. The CDR3 contains 14 residues.

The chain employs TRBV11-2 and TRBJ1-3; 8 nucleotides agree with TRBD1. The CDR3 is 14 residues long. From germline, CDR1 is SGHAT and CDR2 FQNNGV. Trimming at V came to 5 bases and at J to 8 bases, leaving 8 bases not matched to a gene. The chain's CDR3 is CASSATTGGYTIYF. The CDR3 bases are TGTGCCAGCAGCGCCACAACAGGGGGATACACCATATATTTT.

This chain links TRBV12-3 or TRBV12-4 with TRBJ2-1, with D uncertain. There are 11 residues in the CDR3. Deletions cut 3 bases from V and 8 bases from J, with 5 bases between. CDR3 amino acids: CASSLGHEQFF. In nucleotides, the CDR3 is TGTGCCAGCAGTTTGGGCCATGAGCAGTTCTTC.

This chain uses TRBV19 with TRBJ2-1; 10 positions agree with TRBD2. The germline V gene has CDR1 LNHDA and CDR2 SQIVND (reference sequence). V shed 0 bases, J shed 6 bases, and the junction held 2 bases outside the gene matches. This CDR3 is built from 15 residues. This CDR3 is CASSIELAGINEQFF. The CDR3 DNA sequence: TGTGCCAGTAGTATAGAACTAGCGGGGATCAATGAGCAGTTCTTC.

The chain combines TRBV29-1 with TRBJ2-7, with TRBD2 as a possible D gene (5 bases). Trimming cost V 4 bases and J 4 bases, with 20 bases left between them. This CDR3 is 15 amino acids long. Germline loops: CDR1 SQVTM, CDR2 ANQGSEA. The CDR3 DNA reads TGCAGCGTTGGGAGACTAAAGGGTCGAAGATACGAGCAGTACTTC. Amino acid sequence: CSVGRLKGRRYEQYF.

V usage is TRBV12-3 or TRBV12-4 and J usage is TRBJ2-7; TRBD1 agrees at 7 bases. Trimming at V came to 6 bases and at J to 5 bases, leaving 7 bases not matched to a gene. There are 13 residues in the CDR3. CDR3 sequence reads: CASRLQGIDEQYF. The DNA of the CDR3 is TGTGCCAGCAGGTTACAGGGGATCGACGAGCAGTACTTC.

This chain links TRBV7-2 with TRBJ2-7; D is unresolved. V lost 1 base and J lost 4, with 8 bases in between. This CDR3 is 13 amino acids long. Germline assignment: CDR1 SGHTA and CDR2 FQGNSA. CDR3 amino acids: CASSLVPQYEQYF. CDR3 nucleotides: TGTGCCAGCAGCTTAGTTCCTCAGTACGAGCAGTACTTC.

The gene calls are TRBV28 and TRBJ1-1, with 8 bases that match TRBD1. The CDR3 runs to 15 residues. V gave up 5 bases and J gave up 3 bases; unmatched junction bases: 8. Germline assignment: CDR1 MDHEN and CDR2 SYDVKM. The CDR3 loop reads CASSPYRGADTEAFF. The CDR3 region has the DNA TGTGCCAGCAGTCCGTACAGGGGGGCCGACACTGAAGCTTTCTTT.

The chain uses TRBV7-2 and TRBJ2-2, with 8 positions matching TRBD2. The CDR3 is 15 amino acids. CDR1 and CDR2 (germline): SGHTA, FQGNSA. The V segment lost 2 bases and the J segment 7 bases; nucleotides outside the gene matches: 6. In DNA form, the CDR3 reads TGTGCCAGCAGCTTAAGTAGCGGGGTCTTCGGGGAGCTGTTTTTT. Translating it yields CASSLSSGVFGELFF. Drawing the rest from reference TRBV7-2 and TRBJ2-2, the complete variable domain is GAGVSQSPSNKVTEKGKDVELRCDPISGHTALYWYRQSLGQGLEFLIYFQGNSAPDKSGLPSDRFSAERTGGSVSTLTIQRTQQEDSAVYLCASSLSSGVFGELFFGEGSRLTVL.

The DNA of the CDR3 is TGTGCCAGCAGCGACGACAGGGGCCACACTGAAGCTTTCTTT. As protein: CASSDDRGHTEAFF. The rearrangement uses TRBV2 and TRBJ1-1, with 8 bases that match TRBD1. The CDR3 totals 14 residues. CDR1 and CDR2 (germline): SNHLY, FYNNEI. V lost 6 bases and J lost 3; bases outside the gene matches: 6.

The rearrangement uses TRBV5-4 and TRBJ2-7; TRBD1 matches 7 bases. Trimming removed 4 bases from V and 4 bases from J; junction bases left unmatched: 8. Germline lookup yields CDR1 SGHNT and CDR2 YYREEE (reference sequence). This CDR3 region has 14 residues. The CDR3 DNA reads TGTGCCAGCAGCCAAGGACCCAGGGGGTACGAGCAGTACTTC. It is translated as CASSQGPRGYEQYF.

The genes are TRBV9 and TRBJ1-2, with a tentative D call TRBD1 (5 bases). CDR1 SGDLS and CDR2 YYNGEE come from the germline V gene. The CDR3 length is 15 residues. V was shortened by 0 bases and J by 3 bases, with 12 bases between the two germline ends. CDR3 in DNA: TGTGCCAGCAGCGTAGCTGAAGGGGCCGACTATGGCTACACCTTC. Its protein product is CASSVAEGADYGYTF.

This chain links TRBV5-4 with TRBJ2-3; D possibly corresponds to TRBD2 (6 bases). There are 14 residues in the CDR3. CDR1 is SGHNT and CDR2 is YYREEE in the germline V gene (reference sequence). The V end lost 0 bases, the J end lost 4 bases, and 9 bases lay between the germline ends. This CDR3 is CASSLGSGSDTQYF. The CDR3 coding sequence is TGTGCCAGCAGCTTGGGTAGCGGTTCAGATACGCAGTATTTT.

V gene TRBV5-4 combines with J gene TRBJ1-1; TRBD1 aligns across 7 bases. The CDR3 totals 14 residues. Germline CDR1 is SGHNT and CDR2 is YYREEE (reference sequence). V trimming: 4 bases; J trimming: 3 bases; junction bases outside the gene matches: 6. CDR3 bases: TGTGCCAGCAGCGATCAGGGGGGATACACTGAAGCTTTCTTT. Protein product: CASSDQGGYTEAFF.

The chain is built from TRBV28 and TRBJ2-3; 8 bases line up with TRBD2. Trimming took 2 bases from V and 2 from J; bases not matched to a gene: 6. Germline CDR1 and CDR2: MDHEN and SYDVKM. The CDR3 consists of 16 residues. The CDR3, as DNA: TGTGCCAGCAGTTTAGGTTCGGGAGGGGCCACAGATACGCAGTATTTT. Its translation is CASSLGSGGATDTQYF.

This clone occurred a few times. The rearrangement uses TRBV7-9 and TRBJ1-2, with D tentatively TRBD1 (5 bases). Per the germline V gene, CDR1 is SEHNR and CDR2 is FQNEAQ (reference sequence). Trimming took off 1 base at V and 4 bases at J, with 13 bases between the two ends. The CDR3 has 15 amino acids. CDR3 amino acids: CASSLEEGEAYGYTF. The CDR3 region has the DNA TGTGCCAGCAGCTTAGAGGAAGGGGAAGCCTATGGCTACACCTTC.

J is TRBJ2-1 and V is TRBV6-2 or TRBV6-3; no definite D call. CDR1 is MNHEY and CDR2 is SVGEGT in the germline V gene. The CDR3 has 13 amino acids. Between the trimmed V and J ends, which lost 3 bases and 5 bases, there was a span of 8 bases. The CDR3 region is CASSYNRNNEQFF. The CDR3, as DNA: TGTGCCAGCAGTTATAACAGAAACAATGAGCAGTTCTTC.

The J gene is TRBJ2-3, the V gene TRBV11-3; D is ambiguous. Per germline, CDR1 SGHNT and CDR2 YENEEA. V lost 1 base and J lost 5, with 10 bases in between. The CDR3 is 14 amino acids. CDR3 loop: CASSLAGRLDTQYF. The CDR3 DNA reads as TGTGCCAGCAGCTTAGCGGGTCGCCTAGATACGCAGTATTTT.

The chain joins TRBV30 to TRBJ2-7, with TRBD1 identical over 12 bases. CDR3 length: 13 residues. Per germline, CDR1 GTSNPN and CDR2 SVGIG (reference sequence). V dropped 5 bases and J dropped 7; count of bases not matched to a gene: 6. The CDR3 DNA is TGTGCCTGGTCGGGACAGGGGGCAGGGGAGCAGTACTTC. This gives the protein CAWSGQGAGEQYF.

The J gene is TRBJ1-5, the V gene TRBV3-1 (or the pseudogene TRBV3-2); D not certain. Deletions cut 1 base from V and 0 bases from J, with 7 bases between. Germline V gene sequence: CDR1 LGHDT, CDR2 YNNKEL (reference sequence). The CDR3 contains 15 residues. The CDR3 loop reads CASSQGWASNQPQHF. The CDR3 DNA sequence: TGTGCCAGCAGCCAAGGCTGGGCTAGCAATCAGCCCCAGCATTTT.

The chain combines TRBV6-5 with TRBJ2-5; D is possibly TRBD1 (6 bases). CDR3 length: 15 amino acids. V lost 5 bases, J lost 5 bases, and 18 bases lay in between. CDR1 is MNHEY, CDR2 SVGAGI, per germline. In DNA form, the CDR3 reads TGTGCCAGCAGTACGCTTTGGGGGCGCTTCGAGACCCAGTACTTC. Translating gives CASSTLWGRFETQYF.

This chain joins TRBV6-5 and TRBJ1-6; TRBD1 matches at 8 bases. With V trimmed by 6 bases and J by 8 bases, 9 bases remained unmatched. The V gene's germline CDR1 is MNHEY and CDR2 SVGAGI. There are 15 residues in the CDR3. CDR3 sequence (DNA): TGTGCCAGCAGATCACCAGGGGGCGCCGATTCACCCCTCCACTTT. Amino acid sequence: CASRSPGGADSPLHF.

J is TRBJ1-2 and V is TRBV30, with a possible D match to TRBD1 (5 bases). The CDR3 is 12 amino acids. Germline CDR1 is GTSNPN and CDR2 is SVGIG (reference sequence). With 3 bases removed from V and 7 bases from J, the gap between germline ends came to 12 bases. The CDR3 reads CAWRVDTGGYTF. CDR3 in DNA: TGTGCCTGGAGGGTGGACACCGGTGGCTACACCTTC.

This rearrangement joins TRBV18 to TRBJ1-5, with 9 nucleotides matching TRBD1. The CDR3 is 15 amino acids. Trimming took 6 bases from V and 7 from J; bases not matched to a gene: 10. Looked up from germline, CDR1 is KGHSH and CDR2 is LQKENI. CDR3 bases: TGTGCCAGCTCCATCCTGGGACAGGGATCCCAGCCCCAGCATTTT. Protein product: CASSILGQGSQPQHF.

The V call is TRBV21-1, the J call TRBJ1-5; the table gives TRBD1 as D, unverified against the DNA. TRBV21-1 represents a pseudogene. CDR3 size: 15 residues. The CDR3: CASIKGQGMNQPQHF. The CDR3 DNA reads TGTGCCAGCATTAAGGGACAAGGTATGAATCAGCCCCAGCATTTT.

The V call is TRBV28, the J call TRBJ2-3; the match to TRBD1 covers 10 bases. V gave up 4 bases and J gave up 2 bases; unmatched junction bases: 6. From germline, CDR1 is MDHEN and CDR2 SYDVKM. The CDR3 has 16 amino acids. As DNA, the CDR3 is TGTGCCAGCAGTTCGGGGACAGGGGCGTTCACAGATACGCAGTATTTT. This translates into CASSSGTGAFTDTQYF.